This T cell receptor beta chain was recovered during a study of Ad26.COV2.S vaccination and SARS-CoV-2 variants. Study results and caveats: Using TCR breadth and depth analyses may have led to underestimated total T cell responses.

Comment on this clone: Its antigen is not known.

Repertoires were generated with immunoSEQ multiplex PCR, while TCRdb's copy carries only in-frame clones and drops some. Among around 450,000 clones listed, around nine tenths were seen once. The CDR3 is made up of 15 amino acids. Germline CDR1 and CDR2: SGDLS and YYNGEE. With 1 base clipped from V and 6 bases from J, the junction kept 5 bases outside the gene matches. Treatment noted: 15 to 20 received Ad26.COV2.S at low or high dose, single or two shots; about 5 received placebo; per-sample allocation not given. The samples were gathered on day 63 after the first injection of vaccine or placebo. Vaccine was an Ad26 vector expressing Wuhan-strain SARS-CoV-2 spike.

Sequencing was performed on peripheral blood, taken in a trial of Ad26.COV2.S vaccine versus placebo. J is TRBJ2-2 and V is TRBV9; 8 nucleotides align to TRBD1. The clonotype was recovered from a person aged 18-60 years who received the Ad26.COV2.S COVID-19 vaccine or a placebo. The CDR3, as DNA: TGTGCCAGCAGCGTAAGTCAGGGGGCTGCCGGGGAGCTGTTTTTT. Its translation is CASSVSQGAAGELFF.